This paragraph reports one T cell receptor (beta chain). The antigen remains unidentified. Clones were sequenced by immunoSEQ multiplex PCR, and TCRdb holds only the in-frame ones, with some missing. The profile covers 170,000 or so clones, with approximately 90% appearing a single time and about 2.8% taken by the ten largest. This record belongs to a study of T cell responses to AZD1222 COVID-19 vaccine. Notes on the study in general: The span of vaccine-associated CD4 TCRs extended across spike, with dominance at 160-218 and 743-854.

Unmatched junction bases numbered 5, after V lost 4 bases and J lost 4 bases. This CDR3 is built from 15 residues. Looked up from germline, CDR1 is MNHEY and CDR2 is SVGEGT. The clonotype comes from an adult in good health. Source: peripheral blood, taken on day 0 of AZD1222 vaccination. This sequence joins TRBV6-2 or TRBV6-3 and TRBJ2-1; TRBD2 matches at 9 bases. CDR3 in amino acids: CASSFSGGPYNEQFF. CDR3 in DNA: TGTGCCAGCAGTTTTAGCGGGGGACCATACAATGAGCAGTTCTTC.